This is a list of T cell receptor beta chains from one sample in a study of shared clonotypes between healthy human individuals. TCRdb keeps only in-frame clones here, not all; method: immunoSEQ multiplex PCR. The sample has about 500,000 clones, around 77% seen once. The specimen was PBMCs. All receptors derive from a woman between 40 and 50 years old in good health. Some clones in this sample may be carry-over from other donors' samples. The CDR3 runs from the conserved cysteine through the conserved F or W. The D gene is left open where the match is weak. Size is omitted from some rows. Given values are once, few, many or a class for expanded clones.

j_gene	abundance	v_gene	d_gene	CDR3aa	CDR3nt
TRBJ2-2	few	TRBV7-7	TRBD2	CASSLLSGSTGELFF	TGTGCCAGCAGCTTGCTTAGCGGGAGCACCGGGGAGCTGTTTTTT
TRBJ1-1	NA	TRBV6-5	NA	CASSSAGWTEAFF	TGTGCCAGCAGTTCGGCAGGGTGGACTGAAGCTTTCTTT
TRBJ2-2	NA	TRBV4-2	TRBD2	CASSQLAGGGRELFF	TGTGCCAGCAGCCAGCTAGCGGGAGGGGGCCGGGAGCTGTTTTTT
TRBJ2-2	once	TRBV29-1	TRBD2	CSVRPGGTKTGELFF	TGCAGCGTTCGTCCGGGGGGGACGAAAACCGGGGAGCTGTTTTTT
TRBJ2-3	many	TRBV5-1	NA	CASSLEGQHTQYF	TGCGCCAGCAGCTTGGAGGGACAACATACGCAGTATTTT
TRBJ1-1	once	TRBV5-4	NA	CASSLDLAGTEAFF	TGTGCCAGCAGCTTGGATCTCGCAGGAACTGAAGCTTTCTTT
TRBJ1-2	NA	TRBV28	NA	CASSTTTNYGYTF	TGTGCCAGCAGTACGACAACCAACTATGGCTACACCTTC
TRBJ2-7	NA	TRBV2	NA	CASSEAAFGVGSYEQYF	TGTGCCAGCAGTGAAGCCGCTTTTGGGGTTGGGTCTTACGAGCAGTACTTC
TRBJ2-7	NA	TRBV5-1	TRBD1	CASSLTPGQGVEQYF	TGCGCCAGCAGCTTGACCCCGGGACAGGGGGTCGAGCAGTACTTC
TRBJ2-1	NA	TRBV30	TRBD2	CAWSVGLAVNNEQFF	TGTGCCTGGAGTGTAGGACTAGCGGTTAACAATGAGCAGTTCTTC
TRBJ2-1	NA	TRBV29-1	TRBD2	CSVWETGGFDEQFF	TGCAGCGTGTGGGAAACGGGAGGCTTTGATGAGCAGTTCTTC
TRBJ2-3	NA	TRBV5-8	NA	CASTALPGDTQYF	TGTGCCAGCACCGCCCTCCCCGGAGATACGCAGTATTTT
TRBJ2-2	many	TRBV9	NA	CASSVDPSLGELFF	TGTGCCAGCAGCGTAGATCCTAGCCTCGGGGAGCTGTTTTTT
TRBJ2-2	once	TRBV7-6	NA	CASSSTNTGELFF	TGTGCCAGCAGCTCGACAAACACCGGGGAGCTGTTTTTT
TRBJ1-1	NA	TRBV5-1	NA	CASMGGRAVNTEAFF	TGCGCCAGCATGGGGGGTCGTGCGGTGAACACTGAAGCTTTCTTT
TRBJ2-7	few	TRBV6-1	NA	CASSANRDIGYF	TGTGCCAGCAGTGCAAACCGGGACATCGGGTACTTC
TRBJ2-1	NA	TRBV2	TRBD2	CASSEGASGAYNEQFF	TGTGCCAGCAGTGAAGGGGCTAGCGGGGCCTACAATGAGCAGTTCTTC
TRBJ2-5	NA	TRBV7-2	NA	CASSFQSGGRETQYF	TGTGCCAGCAGCTTTCAATCAGGGGGGCGAGAGACCCAGTACTTC
TRBJ2-3	NA	TRBV10-2	TRBD2	CASRTSGISTDTQYF	TGCGCCAGCAGGACTAGCGGGATTAGCACAGATACGCAGTATTTT
TRBJ2-7	NA	TRBV5-4	TRBD1	CASRTGTGGGVGTYEQYF	TGTGCCAGCAGGACCGGGACAGGGGGCGGAGTGGGGACCTACGAGCAGTACTTC
TRBJ2-5	NA	TRBV4-1	TRBD2	CASGRLAGVSGETQYF	TGCGCCAGCGGGAGACTAGCGGGAGTGTCTGGAGAGACCCAGTACTTC
TRBJ1-1	NA	TRBV11-2	NA	CASSFPPGVTEAFF	TGTGCCAGCAGCTTTCCGCCGGGCGTCACTGAAGCTTTCTTT
TRBJ2-3	NA	TRBV29-1	NA	CSVGFTGGVTDTQYF	TGCAGCGTTGGTTTTACAGGGGGGGTGACAGATACGCAGTATTTT
TRBJ2-2	NA	TRBV10-3	TRBD1	CAISLQGSGTGELFF	TGTGCCATCAGTCTACAGGGGTCGGGTACCGGGGAGCTGTTTTTT
TRBJ2-3	many	TRBV7-3	TRBD2	CASSFLAAGGRADTQYF	TGTGCCAGCAGTTTCTTGGCAGCGGGAGGGAGGGCAGATACGCAGTATTTT
TRBJ2-5	NA	TRBV6-5	NA	CASSSSSAQETQYF	TGTGCCAGCAGTTCCTCTAGCGCACAAGAGACCCAGTACTTC
TRBJ2-7	NA	TRBV6-5	NA	CASNRGPSYEQYF	TGTGCCAGCAATAGAGGGCCCTCCTACGAGCAGTACTTC
TRBJ2-7	NA	TRBV5-1	NA	CASSLGTVSYEQYF	TGCGCCAGCAGCTTGGGGACAGTATCCTACGAGCAGTACTTC
TRBJ2-7	NA	TRBV5-6	TRBD2	CASSFSGRALEQYF	TGTGCCAGCAGCTTTAGCGGGAGGGCCCTCGAGCAGTACTTC
TRBJ2-7	NA	TRBV18	TRBD2	CASSPSGLAVYEQYF	TGTGCCAGCTCACCATCAGGACTAGCGGTCTACGAGCAGTACTTC
TRBJ1-1	NA	TRBV29-1	NA	CSVDLGRGEAFF	TGCAGCGTTGATCTTGGCAGGGGAGAGGCTTTCTTT
TRBJ1-4	NA	TRBV28	TRBD1	CASTSGTGDEKLFF	TGTGCCAGCACCTCCGGGACAGGGGATGAAAAACTGTTTTTT
TRBJ2-7	NA	TRBV27	NA	CASSLSWLANYEQYF	TGTGCCAGCAGTTTATCGTGGCTAGCGAACTACGAGCAGTACTTC